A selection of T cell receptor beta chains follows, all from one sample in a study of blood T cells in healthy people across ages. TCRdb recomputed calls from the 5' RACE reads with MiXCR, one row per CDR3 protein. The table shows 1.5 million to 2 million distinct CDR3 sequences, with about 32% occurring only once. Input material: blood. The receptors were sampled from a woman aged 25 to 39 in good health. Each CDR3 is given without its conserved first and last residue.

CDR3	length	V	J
SAAHGQGNIQY	11	TRBV20-1	TRBJ2-4
SARDLGLAGGTPSTDTQY	18	TRBV20-1	TRBJ2-3
ASSPILSTGVETQY	14	TRBV3-1	TRBJ2-5
ATSNTYPPYNEQF	13	TRBV15	TRBJ2-1
ATQRVLEQY	9	TRBV2	-
AGSLGNYGYT	10	TRBV12-3/TRBV12-4	TRBJ1-2
ASSSRNPGLAGLDEQF	16	TRBV6-1	TRBJ2-1
ASRGAGTGPFEQF	13	TRBV12-3/TRBV12-4	TRBJ2-1
ASSSGRGGETQY	12	TRBV27	TRBJ2-5
ASSMKSDGQF	10	TRBV19	TRBJ2-1
ASTLDTVNYGYT	12	TRBV2	TRBJ1-2
SARDGREASYEQY	13	TRBV20-1	-
ATRVAGGAYNEQF	13	TRBV28	TRBJ2-1
ASSDPLSGRGYTEAF	15	TRBV9	TRBJ1-1
ASSLWSSNTEAF	12	TRBV5-5	TRBJ1-1
ASSLKGKAYEQY	12	TRBV27	TRBJ2-7
ASSHSRDSSSYNSPLH	16	TRBV4-1	TRBJ1-6
ATSDFATQY	9	TRBV24-1	TRBJ2-7
ATSRRQGVGSYEQY	14	TRBV15	TRBJ2-7
ATSAGVWGAGGRSYNEQF	18	TRBV24-1	TRBJ2-1
AWSKTGQETQY	11	TRBV30	TRBJ2-5
SARVGAGTGELF	12	TRBV20-1	TRBJ2-2
SARVTSGSIDEQF	13	TRBV20-1	TRBJ2-1
ASSYSTLGHGSYEQY	15	TRBV6-2/TRBV6-3	TRBJ2-7
ASSFPDGLETQY	12	TRBV5-1	TRBJ2-5
SAPTGGREKLF	11	TRBV20-1	TRBJ1-4
ASSPAGGASEQY	12	TRBV7-3	-
ASSNPKVGTGENEQF	15	TRBV18	TRBJ2-1
SARPTRQGRDYGYT	14	TRBV20-1	TRBJ1-2
ASSRSGRSPGSTQY	14	TRBV7-2	TRBJ2-3
ASSQNLQGAAF	11	TRBV27	TRBJ1-1